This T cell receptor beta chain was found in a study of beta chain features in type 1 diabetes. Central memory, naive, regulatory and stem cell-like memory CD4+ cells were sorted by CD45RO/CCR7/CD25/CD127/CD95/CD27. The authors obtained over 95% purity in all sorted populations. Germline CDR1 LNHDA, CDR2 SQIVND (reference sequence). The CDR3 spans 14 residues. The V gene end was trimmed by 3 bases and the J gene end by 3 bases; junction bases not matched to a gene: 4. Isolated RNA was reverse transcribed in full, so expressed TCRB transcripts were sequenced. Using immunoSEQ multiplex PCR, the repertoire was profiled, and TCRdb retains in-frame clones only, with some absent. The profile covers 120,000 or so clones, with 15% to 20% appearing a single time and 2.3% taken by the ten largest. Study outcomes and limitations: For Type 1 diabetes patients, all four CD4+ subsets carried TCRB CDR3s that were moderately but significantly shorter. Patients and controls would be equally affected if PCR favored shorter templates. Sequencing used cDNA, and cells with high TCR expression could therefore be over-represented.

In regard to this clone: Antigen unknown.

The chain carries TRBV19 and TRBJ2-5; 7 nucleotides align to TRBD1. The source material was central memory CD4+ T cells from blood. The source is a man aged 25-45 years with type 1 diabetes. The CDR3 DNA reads TGTGCCAGTAGTATGTTCACAGGGGAAGAGACCCAGTACTTC. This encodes CASSMFTGEETQYF.